Listed below are T cell receptor beta chains from one sample, sequenced in a study of cytomegalovirus exposure and HLA in healthy donors. Some clones are missing from TCRdb's copy, which holds only in-frame ones; the method was immunoSEQ multiplex PCR. The table shows about 140,000 clones, with about 80% occurring only once. The source material was PBMCs. The receptor set was obtained from a man aged 35 to 55 in good health and CMV-seronegative. CDR3s include the opening cysteine and the closing phenylalanine or tryptophan. A D gene is named only where the DNA matches it firmly. Not all rows give a size; the values are once, few, many and, for expanded clones, a class.

TRBD1	TRBV4-1	-	TRBJ1-2	TGCGCCAGCAGCTACGGGACAGGGGACTATGGCTACACCTTC	CASSYGTGDYGYTF
TRBD2	TRBV6-5	-	TRBJ2-3	TGTGCCAGCAGTTACTCCAGCGGGAGGGACACAGATACGCAGTATTTT	CASSYSSGRDTDTQYF
-	TRBV19	-	TRBJ1-1	TGTGCCAGTAGTAGGGAGGTGATCGCTGAAGCTTTCTTT	CASSREVIAEAFF
-	TRBV11-1	-	TRBJ2-5	TGTGCCTCAACTAGGGATGGCGGACAAGAGACCCAGTACTTC	CASTRDGGQETQYF
-	TRBV5-8	-	TRBJ1-1	TGTGCCAGCAGCTTGGCCCGGGTAAGGGGGTCTGAAGCTTTCTTT	CASSLARVRGSEAFF
-	TRBV27	-	TRBJ2-3	TGTGCCAGCCGTTCAGGGATTGAGGTTACGCAGTATTTT	CASRSGIEVTQYF
-	TRBV6-5	few	TRBJ1-2	TGTGCCAGCAGTTCAAGGGGTTCCTATGGCTACACCTTC	CASSSRGSYGYTF
-	TRBV2	-	TRBJ2-5	TGTGCCAGCAGTGTCCCAGGGGCTTTCCAAGAGACCCAGTACTTC	CASSVPGAFQETQYF
TRBD2	TRBV7-3	-	TRBJ2-2	TGTGCCAGCAGCCCCATCTCAGGCGGGGGGGCAGCCGGGGAGCTGTTTTTT	CASSPISGGGAAGELFF
TRBD1	TRBV27	-	TRBJ2-7	TGTGCCAGCAGTTTATCGGGGACAGCCTACGAGCAGTACTTC	CASSLSGTAYEQYF
-	TRBV28	few	TRBJ1-2	TGTGCCAGCAATAACCGAGCTCCCTATGGCTACACCTTC	CASNNRAPYGYTF
-	TRBV11-2	-	TRBJ2-2	TGTGCCAGCAGCTTAGTTAGCGCCGACACCGGGGAGCTGTTTTTT	CASSLVSADTGELFF
-	TRBV10-2	-	TRBJ1-4	TGCGCCAGCAGTCTTGAAGCAGGGGTAAATGAAAAACTGTTTTTT	CASSLEAGVNEKLFF
-	TRBV7-9	-	TRBJ2-1	TGTGCCAGCAACCTACAGGGTGAGCAGTTCTTC	CASNLQGEQFF
-	TRBV7-9	-	TRBJ1-1	TGTGCCAGCAGCTCTATGACAGGGAACACTGAAGCTTTCTTT	CASSSMTGNTEAFF
TRBD1	TRBV5-6	-	TRBJ1-4	TGTGCCAGCAGCTTGGGAGGGACAGGGTTGGCTAATGAAAAACTGTTTTTT	CASSLGGTGLANEKLFF
TRBD1	TRBV4-1	-	TRBJ1-6	TGCGCCAGCAGCCAGGAGACCGGAGGGGGACAGGGTCTATCACCCCTCCACTTT	CASSQETGGGQGLSPLHF
TRBD2	TRBV29-1	-	TRBJ2-7	TGCAGCGTTGAATTGAGGACCGGGACGGGACTAGCGGACCTAGGGCAGTACTTC	CSVELRTGTGLADLGQYF
-	TRBV6-4	-	TRBJ1-5	TGTGCCAGCAGTGCCAGGACCGGGACAATCCTGCGATATAGCAATCAGCCCCAGCATTTT	CASSARTGTILRYSNQPQHF
-	TRBV10-3	-	TRBJ2-7	TGTGCCATCAGTGACGGGCGGGCCTACGAGCAATACTTC	CAISDGRAYEQYF
TRBD1	TRBV28	-	TRBJ2-1	TGTGCCAGCAGTATAACAGGGGACTCCTACAATGAGCAGTTCTTC	CASSITGDSYNEQFF
TRBD2	TRBV19	few	TRBJ2-7	TGTGCCAGTAGTATACAGCCCGGGCGTACTAGCGGGGGCAACTACGAGCAGTACTTC	CASSIQPGRTSGGNYEQYF
TRBD1	TRBV19	-	TRBJ2-7	TGTGCCAGTAGCAGGGGACAGACCTCCTACGAGCAGTACTTC	CASSRGQTSYEQYF
-	TRBV7-9	-	TRBJ1-3	TGTGCCACCGCGGACTGGAGCTCTGGAAACACCATATATTTT	CATADWSSGNTIYF
TRBD2	TRBV13	once	TRBJ2-1	TGTGCCAGCAGCTCCGGGACTAACGGCGGTGAGCAGTTCTTC	CASSSGTNGGEQFF
-	TRBV27	-	TRBJ1-1	TGTGCCAGCAGTTTACAGGGGAACACTGAAGCTTTCTTT	CASSLQGNTEAFF
-	TRBV7-9	-	TRBJ2-2	TGTGCCAGCAGCTTAGAGCTACTCACCGGGGAGCTGTTTTTT	CASSLELLTGELFF
TRBD2	TRBV30	-	TRBJ2-1	TGTGCCTGGAGCGCACACCCTAGCGGGAGGGCCGTCGGTGAGCAGTTCTTC	CAWSAHPSGRAVGEQFF
-	TRBV28	-	TRBJ1-4	TGTGCCAGCAGCCTTGGAGGGGAAAAACTGTTTTTT	CASSLGGEKLFF
-	TRBV5-4	-	TRBJ2-3	TGTGCCAGCAGCTTAGGGACTACAGATACGCAGTATTTT	CASSLGTTDTQYF
TRBD1	TRBV30	once	TRBJ1-5	TGTGCCTGGAGTTCCCTGTCGGGCGAGCGACAGGGCGGTAAACAGCCCCAGCATTTT	CAWSSLSGERQGGKQPQHF
-	TRBV5-1	-	TRBJ2-1	TGCGCCAGCAGCTTGGCGCAGGTGGGGGGCTACAATGAGCAGTTCTTC	CASSLAQVGGYNEQFF
-	TRBV19	-	TRBJ1-2	TGTGCCAGTAGCTCCGGGACAACCTATGGCTACACCTTC	CASSSGTTYGYTF
TRBD2	TRBV19	-	TRBJ2-7	TGTGCCAGTAGTATCCCAGCGGGACCGAGGATGTACGAGCAGTACTTC	CASSIPAGPRMYEQYF
TRBD2	TRBV18	-	TRBJ2-3	TGTGCCAGCTCACCAACTAGCGGGACGGACGATACGCAGTATTTT	CASSPTSGTDDTQYF
TRBD2	TRBV7-9	-	TRBJ2-7	TGTGCCAGCCAGACCTTTAGCGGGAACTACGAGCAGTACTTC	CASQTFSGNYEQYF
-	TRBV5-4	-	TRBJ2-3	TGTGCCAGCAGCTTGGTCGGGCCGGGGTCGTATACGCAGTATTTT	CASSLVGPGSYTQYF
-	TRBV7-9	-	TRBJ2-7	TGTGCCAGCAGCTTAAGTGCAAGCTACGAGCAGTACTTC	CASSLSASYEQYF
TRBD1	TRBV10-3	-	TRBJ2-7	TGTGCCATCAGGGGGACACAGGGGGATTCCTACGAGCAGTACTTC	CAIRGTQGDSYEQYF
-	TRBV5-1	once	TRBJ1-3	TGCGCCAGCAGCTTATTCGACACAAGGCTGTCTGGAAACACCATATATTTT	CASSLFDTRLSGNTIYF
-	TRBV29-1	-	TRBJ1-2	TGCAGCGTTGTAGATGGCTACACCTTC	CSVVDGYTF
TRBD2	TRBV30	-	TRBJ2-3	TGTGCCTGGAGTGTTATGGGGGGGTTGACAGATACGCAGTATTTT	CAWSVMGGLTDTQYF
TRBD1	TRBV7-3	-	TRBJ2-4	TGTGCCAGCGGAAGCACGGGACAGGGGATTAAAAACATTCAGTACTTC	CASGSTGQGIKNIQYF
-	TRBV30	-	TRBJ2-7	TGTGCCTGGACTGTAGTTCTCAGGCCCTACGAGCAGTACTTC	CAWTVVLRPYEQYF
TRBD1	TRBV11-3	-	TRBJ2-3	TGTGCCAGCAGCCGGTGGAATATTACAGGGGGCGCGGAAGCGGAGCAGTATTTT	CASSRWNITGGAEAEQYF